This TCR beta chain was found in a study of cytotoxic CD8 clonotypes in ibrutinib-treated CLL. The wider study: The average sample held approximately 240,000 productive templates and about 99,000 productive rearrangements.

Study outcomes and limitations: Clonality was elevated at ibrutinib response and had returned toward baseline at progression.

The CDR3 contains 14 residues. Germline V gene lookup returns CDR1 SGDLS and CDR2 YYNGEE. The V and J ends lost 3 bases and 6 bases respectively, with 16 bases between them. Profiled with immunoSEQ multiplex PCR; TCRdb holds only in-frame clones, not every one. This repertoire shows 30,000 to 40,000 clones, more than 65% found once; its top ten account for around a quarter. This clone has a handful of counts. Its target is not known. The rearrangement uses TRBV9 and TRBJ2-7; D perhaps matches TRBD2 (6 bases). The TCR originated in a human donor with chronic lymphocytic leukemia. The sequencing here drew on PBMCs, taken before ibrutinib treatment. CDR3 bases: TGTGCCAGCAGCGCCCGGGCGGCAGCGGGCGAGCAGTACTTC. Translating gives CASSARAAAGEQYF.